This T cell receptor (beta chain) was identified in a study of response to subunit inactivated influenza vaccine. V was pared by 5 bases and J by 7 bases, with 17 bases between. Germline CDR1 SGHTA, CDR2 FQGNSA. The CDR3 runs 15 residues. The study's findings and limits: The authors offered the suggestion that each seasonal influenza vaccination recruits few new T cells.

TCRdb processed the RT-PCR reads anew with MiXCR; each CDR3 protein has one entry. Of more than 600,000 distinct CDR3 sequences listed, around 20% are singletons. On this clonotype: The antigen is unknown.

The rearrangement uses TRBV7-2 and TRBJ2-2; D call uncertain. This receptor was identified in a man in his fifties or sixties who received an inactivated influenza vaccine. The sequences come from PBMCs from blood, collected roughly 5 days after vaccination. This chain's CDR3 is CASSPVRSVNGELFF. CDR3 in DNA: TGTGCCAGCAGCCCGGTTAGGTCGGTAAACGGGGAGCTGTTTTTT.